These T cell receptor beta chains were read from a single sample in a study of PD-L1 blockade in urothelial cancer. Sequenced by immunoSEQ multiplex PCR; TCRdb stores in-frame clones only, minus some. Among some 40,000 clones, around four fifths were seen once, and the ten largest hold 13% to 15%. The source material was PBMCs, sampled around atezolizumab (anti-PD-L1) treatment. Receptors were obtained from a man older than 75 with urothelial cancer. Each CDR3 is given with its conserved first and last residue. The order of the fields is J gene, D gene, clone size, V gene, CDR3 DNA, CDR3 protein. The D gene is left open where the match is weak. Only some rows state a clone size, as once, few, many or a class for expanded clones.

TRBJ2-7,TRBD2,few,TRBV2,TGTGCCAGCAGTGTTGCGGGAGCTGGCCCCGGAGAGCAGTACTTC,CASSVAGAGPGEQYF
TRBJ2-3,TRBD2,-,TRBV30,TGTGCCTGGAACGGGGGGGGATCGACAGATACGCAGTATTTT,CAWNGGGSTDTQYF
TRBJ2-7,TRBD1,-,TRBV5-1,TGCGCCAGCAGGGGGACAGCAGCCTACGAGCAGTACTTC,CASRGTAAYEQYF
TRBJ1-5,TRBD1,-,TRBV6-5,TGTGCCAGCAGTTTGGACAGGGATCAGCCCCAGCATTTT,CASSLDRDQPQHF
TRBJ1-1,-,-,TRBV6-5,TGTGCCAGCAGTTACGCGGGGAACACTGAAGCTTTCTTT,CASSYAGNTEAFF
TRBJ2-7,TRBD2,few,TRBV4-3,TGCGCCAGCAGCCAAGACCCATGGTCCACGGGGGGGGCGCGGGACGAGCAGTACTTC,CASSQDPWSTGGARDEQYF
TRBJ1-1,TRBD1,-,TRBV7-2,TGTGCCAGCAGCTTAAGGCACAGGGGCTATGAAGCTTTCTTT,CASSLRHRGYEAFF
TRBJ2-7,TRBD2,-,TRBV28,TGTGCCAGCCGGACTAGCGGGAGTAGAGTGATCTACTTC,CASRTSGSRVIYF
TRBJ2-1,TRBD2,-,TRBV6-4,TGTGCCAGCAGTGACATACATACAAAGCGGGAGGGCCGCCCCTACAATGAGCAGTTCTTC,CASSDIHTKREGRPYNEQFF
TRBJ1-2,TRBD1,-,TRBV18,TGTGCCAGCTCCGAGGACAGGACCGATGGCTACACCTTC,CASSEDRTDGYTF
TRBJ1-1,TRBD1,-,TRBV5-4,TGTGCCAGCAGCTTGGGAGACAGGGGGTCATTCACTGAAGCTTTCTTT,CASSLGDRGSFTEAFF
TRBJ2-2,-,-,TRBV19,TGTGCCAGTAGTATCTTGGGGGCGGACACCGGGGAGCTGTTTTTT,CASSILGADTGELFF
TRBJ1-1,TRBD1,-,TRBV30,TGTGCCTGGAGCCAATACAGGGGCTGGGACACTGAAGCTTTCTTT,CAWSQYRGWDTEAFF
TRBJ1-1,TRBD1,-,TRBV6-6,TGTGCCAGCAGGAGCCCGGGACAGGGTTCGGACACTGAAGCTTTCTTT,CASRSPGQGSDTEAFF
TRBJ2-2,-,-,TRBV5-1,TGCGCCAGCAGCTTGGGACAGACGAACACCGGGGAGCTGTTTTTT,CASSLGQTNTGELFF
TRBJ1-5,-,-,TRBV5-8,TGTGCCAGCAGCCCCGGGTCGGGCGGGAATGAGCCCCAGCATTTT,CASSPGSGGNEPQHF
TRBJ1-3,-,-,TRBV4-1,TGCGCCAGCAGCCAAGATAGGGAGGCTGGAAACACCATATATTTT,CASSQDREAGNTIYF
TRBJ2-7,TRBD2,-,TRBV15,TGTGCCACCAGCAGAGTGACTAGCGGGAGCTACGAGCAGTACTTC,CATSRVTSGSYEQYF
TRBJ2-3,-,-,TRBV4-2,TGTGCCAGCAGCCAAGATACCCAGCGGGTACCCGGAGGTACGCAGTATTTT,CASSQDTQRVPGGTQYF
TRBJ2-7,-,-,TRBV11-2,TGTGCCAGCAGCTTAGGCGCGTCAGGCTCCTACGAGCAGTACTTC,CASSLGASGSYEQYF
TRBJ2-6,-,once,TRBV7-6,TGTGCCAGCAGCTTAGGATTCAGGGGGGAATCTGGGGCCAACGTCCTGACTTTC,CASSLGFRGESGANVLTF
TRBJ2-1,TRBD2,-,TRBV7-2,TGTGCCAGCAGCTTAGCGTCTAGCGGATACAATGAGCAGTTCTTC,CASSLASSGYNEQFF
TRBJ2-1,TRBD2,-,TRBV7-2,TGTGCCAGCAGCTTTATGGGACTAGCGGGAGAGGTTGAGCAGTTCTTC,CASSFMGLAGEVEQFF
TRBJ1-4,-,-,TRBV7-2,TGTGCCAGCAGCCTAGGGGCAGATGAAAAACTGTTTTTT,CASSLGADEKLFF
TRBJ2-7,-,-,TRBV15,TGTGCCACCAGCAGAGACAGGGGGGCCTACGAGCAGTACTTC,CATSRDRGAYEQYF
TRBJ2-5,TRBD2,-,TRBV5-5,TGTGCCAGCAGCCCGTCGGGGGGGCTCGGGACCCAGTACTTC,CASSPSGGLGTQYF
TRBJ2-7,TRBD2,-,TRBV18,TGTGCCAGCTCACGGGGGGGAAGCTACGAGCAGTACTTC,CASSRGGSYEQYF
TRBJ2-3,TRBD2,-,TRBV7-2,TGTGCCAGCAATTCTCGGGCGGGGGGTATTGGCACAGATACGCAGTATTTT,CASNSRAGGIGTDTQYF
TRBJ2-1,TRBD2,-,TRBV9,TGTGCCAGCAGCGCGAGCGGGAGCTACAATGAGCAGTTCTTC,CASSASGSYNEQFF
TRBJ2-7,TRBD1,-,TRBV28,TGTGCCAGCAGTTTAAAACGGGGACAGGGTGTCTTCGAGCAGTACTTC,CASSLKRGQGVFEQYF
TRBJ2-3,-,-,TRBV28,TGTGCCAGCACCGCTTCGGTAGATACGCAGTATTTT,CASTASVDTQYF
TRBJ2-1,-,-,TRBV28,TGTGCCAGCAGTATAACTAGTGTCCGGACCTACAATGAGCAGTTCTTC,CASSITSVRTYNEQFF
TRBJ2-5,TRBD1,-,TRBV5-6,TGTGCCAGCAGCCAGGGGGTGGAGACCCAGTACTTC,CASSQGVETQYF
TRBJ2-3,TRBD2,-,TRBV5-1,TGCGCCAGCAGCAGGGAGGGAGGGCCAGTTGATACGCAGTATTTT,CASSREGGPVDTQYF
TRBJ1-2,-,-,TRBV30,TGTGCCTGGAGTGTTCCCGGAGACAGGATGGGCTACACCTTC,CAWSVPGDRMGYTF
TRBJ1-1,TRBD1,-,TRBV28,TGTGCCAGCAGTCTCACTGGGACAGGAATTGAAGCTTTCTTT,CASSLTGTGIEAFF
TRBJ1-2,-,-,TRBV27,TGTGCCAGCAGTTTAAGACAGGACCCTAACTATGGCTACACCTTC,CASSLRQDPNYGYTF
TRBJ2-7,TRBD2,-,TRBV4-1,TGCGCCAGCGGACTGGGGGCGGGAGGGGGCGAGCAGTACTTC,CASGLGAGGGEQYF
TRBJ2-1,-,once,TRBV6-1,TGTGCCAGCAGTGACCCCCAGGGGCACTACAATGAGCAGTTCTTC,CASSDPQGHYNEQFF
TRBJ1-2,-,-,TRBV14,TGTGCCAGCAGCCAAGGCGAAGGCAGGGGATATGGCTACACCTTC,CASSQGEGRGYGYTF
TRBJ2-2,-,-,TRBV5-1,TGCGCCAGCAGCTTGGCCGCCGGGGAGCTGTTTTTT,CASSLAAGELFF
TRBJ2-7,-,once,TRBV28,TGTGCCAGCAGCTCGGCGGGAACTGCCTACTACGAGCAGTACTTC,CASSSAGTAYYEQYF
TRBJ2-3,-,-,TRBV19,TGTGCCAGTAGTATTCCGTCACAGGTCGGGAGCACAGATACGCAGTATTTT,CASSIPSQVGSTDTQYF
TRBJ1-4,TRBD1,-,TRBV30,TGTGCCTGCGCGGGACAGGGGGGCTGGGCACAGGAAAAACTGTTTTTT,CACAGQGGWAQEKLFF
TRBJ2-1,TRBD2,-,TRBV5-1,TGCGCCAGCAGCAGGGCTAGCGGGAGGTCCTACAATGAGCAGTTCTTC,CASSRASGRSYNEQFF
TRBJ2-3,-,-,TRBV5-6,TGTGCCAGCAGCTTATCGGGCAGGGTAGATGGGGATACGCAGTATTTT,CASSLSGRVDGDTQYF
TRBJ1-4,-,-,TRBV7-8,TGTGCCAGCAGCCGAGGAGATGCAACTAATGAAAAACTGTTTTTT,CASSRGDATNEKLFF
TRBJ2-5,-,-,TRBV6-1,TGTGCCAGCAGTGAAGGTGGTTTACCCGGGCAAGAGACCCAGTACTTC,CASSEGGLPGQETQYF
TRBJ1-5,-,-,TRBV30,TGTGCCTGGAGTGTATCTCTGGGGGCCAGTCAGCCCCAGCATTTT,CAWSVSLGASQPQHF
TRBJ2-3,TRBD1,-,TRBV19,TGTGCCAGTAGTATCTCAGGGGGCCGTGCAGATACGCAGTATTTT,CASSISGGRADTQYF
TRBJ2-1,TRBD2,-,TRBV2,TGTGCCAGCAGGGAGCGGGAGTACTACAATGAGCAGTTCTTC,CASREREYYNEQFF
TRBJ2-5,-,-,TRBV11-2,TGTGCCAGCAGCTTAGAGGCATACGTGGAGACCCAGTACTTC,CASSLEAYVETQYF
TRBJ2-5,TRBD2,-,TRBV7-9,TGTGCCAGCAGCTTAGAGCCTAGCGGGAGGCCGCAAGAGACCCAGTACTTC,CASSLEPSGRPQETQYF